This T cell receptor beta chain was recorded in a study of blood T cell repertoires in COVID-19. Study as a whole: The United States, Italy and Spain were the sources of the acute and convalescent COVID-19 samples. In each case, the material was cDNA or gDNA derived from T cells, B-cell-depleted T cells, or PBMCs.

The CDR3 has 14 amino acids. Germline values: CDR1 SGHNT, CDR2 YENEEA. Trimming stripped 5 bases from V and 1 base from J, with 11 bases between. Source study methods: Quantification of nucleated cells was approximated via reference gene primer amplification. Only in-frame clones appear in the TCRdb table, and some are missing; sequencing was by immunoSEQ multiplex PCR. That table supplies the V and J calls and clone size; D and trimming were determined from the DNA. The table shows fewer than 110,000 clones, with 84% occurring only once. Input material: peripheral blood. The V and J genes are TRBV11-3 and TRBJ1-1; no definite D call. The clonotype originates from a human donor in a cohort sampled during active COVID-19. CDR3 amino acids: CASSPSRENTEAFF. CDR3 sequence (DNA): TGTGCCAGCAGCCCTTCCCGGGAGAACACTGAAGCTTTCTTT.